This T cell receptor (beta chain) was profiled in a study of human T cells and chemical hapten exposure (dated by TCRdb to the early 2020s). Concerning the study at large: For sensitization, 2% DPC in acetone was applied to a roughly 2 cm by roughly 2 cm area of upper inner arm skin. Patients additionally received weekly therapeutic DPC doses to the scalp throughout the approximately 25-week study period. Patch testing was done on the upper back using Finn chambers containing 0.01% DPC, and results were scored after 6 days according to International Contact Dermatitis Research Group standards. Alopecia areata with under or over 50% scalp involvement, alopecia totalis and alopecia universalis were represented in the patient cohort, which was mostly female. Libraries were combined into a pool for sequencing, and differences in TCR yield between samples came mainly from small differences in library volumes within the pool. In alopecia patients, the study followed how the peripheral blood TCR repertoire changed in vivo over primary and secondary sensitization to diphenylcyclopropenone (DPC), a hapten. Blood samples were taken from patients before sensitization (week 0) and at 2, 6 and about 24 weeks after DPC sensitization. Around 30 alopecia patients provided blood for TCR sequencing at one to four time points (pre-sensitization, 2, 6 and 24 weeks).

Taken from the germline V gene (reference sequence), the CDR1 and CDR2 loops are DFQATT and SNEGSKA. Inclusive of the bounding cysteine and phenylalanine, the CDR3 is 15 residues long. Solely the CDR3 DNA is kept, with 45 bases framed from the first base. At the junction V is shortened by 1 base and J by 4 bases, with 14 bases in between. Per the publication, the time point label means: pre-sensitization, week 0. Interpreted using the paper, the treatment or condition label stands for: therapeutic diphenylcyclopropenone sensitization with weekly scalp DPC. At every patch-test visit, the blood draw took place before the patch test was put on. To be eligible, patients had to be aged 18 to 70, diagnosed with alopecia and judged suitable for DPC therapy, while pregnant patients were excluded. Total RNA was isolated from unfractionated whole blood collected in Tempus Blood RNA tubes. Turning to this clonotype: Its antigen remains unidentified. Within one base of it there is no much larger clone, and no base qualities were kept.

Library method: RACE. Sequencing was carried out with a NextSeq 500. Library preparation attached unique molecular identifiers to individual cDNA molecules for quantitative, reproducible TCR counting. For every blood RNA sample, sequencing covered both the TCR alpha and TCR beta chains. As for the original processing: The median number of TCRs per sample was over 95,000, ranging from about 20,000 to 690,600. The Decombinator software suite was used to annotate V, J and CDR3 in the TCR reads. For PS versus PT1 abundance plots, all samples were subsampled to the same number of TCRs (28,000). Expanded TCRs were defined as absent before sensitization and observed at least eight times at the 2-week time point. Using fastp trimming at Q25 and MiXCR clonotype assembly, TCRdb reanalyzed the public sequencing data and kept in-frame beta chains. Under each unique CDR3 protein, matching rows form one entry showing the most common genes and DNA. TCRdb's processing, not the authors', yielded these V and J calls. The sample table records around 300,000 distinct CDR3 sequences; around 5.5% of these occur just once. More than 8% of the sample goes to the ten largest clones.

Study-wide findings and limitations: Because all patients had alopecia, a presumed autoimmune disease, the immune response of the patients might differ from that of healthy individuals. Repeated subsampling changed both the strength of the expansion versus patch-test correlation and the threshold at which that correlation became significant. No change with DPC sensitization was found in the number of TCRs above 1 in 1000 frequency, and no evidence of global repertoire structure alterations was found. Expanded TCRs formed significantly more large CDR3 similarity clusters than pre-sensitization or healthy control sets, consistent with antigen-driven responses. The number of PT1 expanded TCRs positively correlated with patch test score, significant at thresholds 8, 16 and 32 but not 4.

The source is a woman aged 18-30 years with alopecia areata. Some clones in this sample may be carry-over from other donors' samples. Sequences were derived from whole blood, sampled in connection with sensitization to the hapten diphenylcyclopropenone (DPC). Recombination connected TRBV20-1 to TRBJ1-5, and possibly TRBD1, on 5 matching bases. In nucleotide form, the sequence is TGCAGTGCTAGAGCAAATACCGGGGCAAATCAGCCCCAGCATTTT. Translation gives CSARANTGANQPQHF.